This T cell receptor (beta chain) was sequenced for a study of T-cell reconstitution after alpha-beta-depleted transplantation in children (TCRdb year 2016). Study-wide context: T-cell immune reconstitution after TCRalphabeta/CD19-depleted allogeneic hematopoietic cell transplantation in children was quantitatively tracked in the study by means of TCR repertoire profiling.

This clonotype was picked up many times. Its antigen is not yet known. No per-base quality is available; no much larger clone lies one base away. The library was obtained by PCR. For sequencing, an Illumina HiSeq 2500 was employed. TCR libraries were prepared with molecular barcoding, using unique molecular identifiers to normalize TCRbeta repertoire quantification. TCRdb cleaned the public reads at Q25 with fastp, built clones with MiXCR and kept in-frame beta chains. Rows matching on CDR3 protein sequence are summarized as one entry with the most common DNA and genes. The sample records 490,000 or so distinct CDR3 sequences, 10% of which are singletons. The top ten hold around 2% of the sample. Study-wide findings and limitations: About two months after transplant, the apparently early recovery of alphabetaT-cell counts reportedly depended on just several hundred clones that had expanded rapidly and came from non-depleted graft cells. Over the following months the frequencies of hyperexpanded clones went down, and after one year T-cell counts and TCRbeta diversity were mostly credited to newly produced T cells. In some patients, high TCRbeta diversity at day 60 was attributed to recipient T cells and intrathymic progenitors that had survived conditioning.

The germline V gene (reference sequence) provides CDR1 WNHNN and CDR2 SYGVQD. V is pared back by 8 bases and J by 5 bases, with 7 bases lying between the germline termini. Spanning cysteine to phenylalanine, the CDR3 consists of 11 amino acids. The retained sequence is limited to the CDR3, 33 bases, with the frame set at the first base. Explained via the paper, the treatment or condition label denotes: allogeneic hematopoietic cell transplantation with graft depleted of TCRalphabeta T cells and CD19 B cells. TCRalphabeta/CD19-depleted allogeneic hematopoietic cell grafts were given to the transplant recipients, all of whom were children.

The source was PBMCs, collected before TCRalphabeta/CD19-depleted stem cell transplant. The rearrangement combines TRBV10-1 with TRBJ2-1; the D gene is unclear. The clonotype was recovered from a child aged 2-15 years with inherited bone marrow failure, due to receive a stem cell transplant. The CDR3: CASALDNEQFF. Read as DNA, the sequence is TGCGCCAGCGCCTTAGACAATGAGCAGTTCTTC.